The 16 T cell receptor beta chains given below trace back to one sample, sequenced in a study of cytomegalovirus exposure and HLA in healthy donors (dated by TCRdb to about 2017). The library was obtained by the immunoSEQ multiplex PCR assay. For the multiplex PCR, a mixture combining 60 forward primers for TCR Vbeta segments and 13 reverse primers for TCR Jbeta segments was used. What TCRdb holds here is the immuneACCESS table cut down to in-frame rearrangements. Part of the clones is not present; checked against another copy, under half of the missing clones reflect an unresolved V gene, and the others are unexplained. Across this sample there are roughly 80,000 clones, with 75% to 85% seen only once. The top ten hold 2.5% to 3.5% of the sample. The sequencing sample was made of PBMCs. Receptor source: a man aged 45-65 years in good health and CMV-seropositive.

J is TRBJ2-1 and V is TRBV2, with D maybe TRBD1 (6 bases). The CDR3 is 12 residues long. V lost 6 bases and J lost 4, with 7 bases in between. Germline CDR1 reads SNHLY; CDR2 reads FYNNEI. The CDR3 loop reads CASRGTYNEQFF. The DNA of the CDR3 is TGTGCCAGCAGGGGGACATACAATGAGCAGTTCTTC.

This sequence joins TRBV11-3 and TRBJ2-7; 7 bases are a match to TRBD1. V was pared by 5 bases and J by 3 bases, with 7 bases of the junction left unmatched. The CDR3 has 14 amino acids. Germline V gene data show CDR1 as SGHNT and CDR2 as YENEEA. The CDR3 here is CASSLRAGGYEQYF. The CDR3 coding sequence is TGTGCCAGCAGCCTCCGCGCAGGGGGCTACGAGCAGTACTTC.

As DNA, the CDR3 is TGCGCCAGCAGCTTGGAGGCCGGGTCCTACGAGCAGTACTTC. Protein product: CASSLEAGSYEQYF. The V and J genes are TRBV5-1 and TRBJ2-7, with unresolved D. V lost 0 bases and J lost 1, with 8 bases in between. Germline CDR1 is SGHRS and CDR2 is YFSETQ. The CDR3 runs to 14 residues.

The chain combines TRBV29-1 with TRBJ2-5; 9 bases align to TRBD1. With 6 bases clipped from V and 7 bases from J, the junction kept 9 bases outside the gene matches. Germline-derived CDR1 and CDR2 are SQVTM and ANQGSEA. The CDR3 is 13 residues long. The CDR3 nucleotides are TGCAGCGTCCCGGACAGGGGAATGGGGACCCAGTACTTC. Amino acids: CSVPDRGMGTQYF.

The CDR3 DNA follows: TGTGCCAGCAGTTTCAACCGGGAACCAAATGAAAAACTGTTTTTT. Residues: CASSFNREPNEKLFF. J is TRBJ1-4 and V is TRBV6-5, with D hard to call. The CDR3 has 15 amino acids. In germline, CDR1 is MNHEY, CDR2 SVGAGI. With 4 bases removed from V and 5 bases from J, the gap between germline ends came to 14 bases.

The CDR3 region has the DNA TGTGCCAGCATCGGAGGACAGGGGGTACCTAAAGCACAGTTCTTC. Translating gives CASIGGQGVPKAQFF. The rearrangement joins TRBV27 to TRBJ2-1; 10 bases match TRBD1. The CDR3 runs 15 residues. Unmatched junction bases numbered 16, after V lost 7 bases and J lost 13 bases. Germline V lookup: CDR1 MNHEY, CDR2 SMNVEV (reference sequence).

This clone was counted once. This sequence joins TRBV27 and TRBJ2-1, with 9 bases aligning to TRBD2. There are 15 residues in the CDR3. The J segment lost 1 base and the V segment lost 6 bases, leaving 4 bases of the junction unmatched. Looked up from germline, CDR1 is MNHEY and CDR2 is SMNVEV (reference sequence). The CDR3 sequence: CASRSLAGSYNEQFF. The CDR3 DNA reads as TGTGCCAGCAGGTCCCTAGCGGGATCCTACAATGAGCAGTTCTTC.

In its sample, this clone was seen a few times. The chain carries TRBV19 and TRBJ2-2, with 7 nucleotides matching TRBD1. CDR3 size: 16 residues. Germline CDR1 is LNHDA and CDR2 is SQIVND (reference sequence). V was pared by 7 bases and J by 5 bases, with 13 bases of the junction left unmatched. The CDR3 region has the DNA TGTGCCAGTACTGGTTTTGGGGACAGAACTACCGGGGAGCTGTTTTTT. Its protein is CASTGFGDRTTGELFF.

In DNA, the CDR3 is TGTGCTAGTGGTCCCTCAGCGGACAATGAGCAGTTCTTC. It translates to CASGPSADNEQFF. The chain carries TRBV12-5 and TRBJ2-1; weak D call: TRBD2 (5 bases). The V gene's germline CDR1 is LGHNT and CDR2 FRNRAP. The ends were cut back, 5 bases at V and 5 bases at J, with 10 bases in the middle. This CDR3 contains 13 residues.

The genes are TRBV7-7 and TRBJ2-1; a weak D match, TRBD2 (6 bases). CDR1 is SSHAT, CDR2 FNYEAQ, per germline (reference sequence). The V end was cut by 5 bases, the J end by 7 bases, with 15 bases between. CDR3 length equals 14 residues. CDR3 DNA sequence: TGTGCCAGCAGCCCTAGGGTTGGGGGGAATGAGCAGTTCTTC. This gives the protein CASSPRVGGNEQFF.

For the CDR3, the DNA is TGTGCCAGTAGACCCCCACTAGATCGGGACAGATACAACACTGAAGCTTTCTTT. Translating gives CASRPPLDRDRYNTEAFF. The chain recombines TRBV19 with TRBJ1-1; 7 bases map to TRBD1. Germline CDR1 LNHDA, CDR2 SQIVND (reference sequence). The CDR3 totals 18 residues. V lost 6 bases and J lost 2; bases outside the gene matches: 18.

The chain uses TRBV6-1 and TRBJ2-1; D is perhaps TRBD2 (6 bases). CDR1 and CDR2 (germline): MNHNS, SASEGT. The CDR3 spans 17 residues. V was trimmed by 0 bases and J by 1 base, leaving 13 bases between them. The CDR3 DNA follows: TGTGCCAGCAGTGAAGCTTTAACCGGGGGTTCCTACAATGAGCAGTTCTTC. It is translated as CASSEALTGGSYNEQFF.

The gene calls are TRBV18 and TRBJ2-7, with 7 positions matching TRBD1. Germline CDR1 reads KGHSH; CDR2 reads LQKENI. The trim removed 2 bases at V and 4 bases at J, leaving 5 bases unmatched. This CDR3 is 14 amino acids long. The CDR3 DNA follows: TGTGCCAGCTCACCAACGGGACAGCTTTACGAGCAGTACTTC. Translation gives CASSPTGQLYEQYF.

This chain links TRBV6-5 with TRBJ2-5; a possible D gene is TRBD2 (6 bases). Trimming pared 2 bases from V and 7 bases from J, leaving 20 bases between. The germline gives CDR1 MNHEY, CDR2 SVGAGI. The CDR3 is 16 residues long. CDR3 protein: CASSYGSGGGLATQYF. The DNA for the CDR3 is TGTGCCAGCAGTTACGGGTCCGGGGGAGGTCTAGCGACCCAGTACTTC.

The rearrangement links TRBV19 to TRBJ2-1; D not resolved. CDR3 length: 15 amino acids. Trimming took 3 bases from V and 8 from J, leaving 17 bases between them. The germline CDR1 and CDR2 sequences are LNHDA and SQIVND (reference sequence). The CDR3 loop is CASSIDTADRDEQFF. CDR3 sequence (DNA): TGTGCCAGTAGTATCGACACTGCCGATCGTGATGAGCAGTTCTTC. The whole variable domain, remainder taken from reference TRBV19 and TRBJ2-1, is DGGITQSPKYLFRKEGQNVTLSCEQNLNHDAMYWYRQDPGQGLRLIYYSQIVNDFQKGDIAEGYSVSREKKESFPLTVTSAQKNPTAFYLCASSIDTADRDEQFFGPGTRLTVL.

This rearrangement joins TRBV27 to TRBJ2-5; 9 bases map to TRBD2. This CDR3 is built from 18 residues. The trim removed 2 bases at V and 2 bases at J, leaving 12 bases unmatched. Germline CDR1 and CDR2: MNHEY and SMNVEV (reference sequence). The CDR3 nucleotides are TGTGCCAGCAGTTTAAAGTCGTGGGCGGGAGGGATTCAAGAGACCCAGTACTTC. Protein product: CASSLKSWAGGIQETQYF.